The rows below give T cell receptor beta chains drawn from one sample of a study of tumor-infiltrating lymphocytes in primary liver carcinoma. A single record per CDR3 protein comes from TCRdb applying MiXCR to the multiplex PCR reads. The sample contains about 100,000 distinct CDR3 sequences, under 70% of which appear only once. The sequencing input was liver tumor tissue from sampling region 2. Receptors were obtained from a woman aged 55-69 years with primary liver carcinoma and hepatitis B virus infection. CDR3s include the opening cysteine and the closing phenylalanine or tryptophan. The D gene is left open where the match is weak. The listing skips clone size in some rows; elsewhere it reads once, few, many or a size class.

D gene,V gene,J gene,clone size,CDR3 DNA,CDR3 protein
.,TRBV28,TRBJ1-2,many,TGTGCCACCCTTCCGGCGGGGGGGTGGGATGGCTACACCTTC,CATLPAGGWDGYTF
.,TRBV7-3,TRBJ2-3,many,TGTGCCAGCAGCTTAAACCCATTAGGCACAGATACGCAGTATTTT,CASSLNPLGTDTQYF
.,TRBV6-2/TRBV6-3,TRBJ2-7,.,TGTGCCAACAGTGGCCCTTTATCGCGATCGTACGAGCAGTACTTC,CANSGPLSRSYEQYF
.,TRBV7-8,TRBJ1-4,.,TGTGCCAGCAGTTTAGCCAGGGGAGGTGAAAGACTGTTTTTT,CASSLARGGERLFF
TRBD1,TRBV5-5,TRBJ2-2,.,TGTGCCAGCAACTTGACCCAGGGGGCACCAAAGACGAACACCGGGGAGCTGTTTTTT,CASNLTQGAPKTNTGELFF
TRBD1,TRBV7-3,TRBJ2-2,few,TGTGCCAGCAGCTTAACCAGGGACAGCGGGGAGCTGTTTTTT,CASSLTRDSGELFF
TRBD2,TRBV5-1,TRBJ2-5,many,TGCGCCAGCAGCTCGACTAGCGGGACGGGAGAGACCCAGTACTTC,CASSSTSGTGETQYF
.,TRBV11-3,TRBJ2-2,.,TGTACTAGCAGCGGCACTAGTGGGATTGTCACCGGGGAGCTGTTTTTT,CTSSGTSGIVTGELFF
.,TRBV6-5,TRBJ1-2,many,TGTGCCAGCAGCCGAGGGACGGGACGAGACTACACCTTC,CASSRGTGRDYTF
TRBD2,TRBV11-2,TRBJ2-7,.,TGTGCCAGCAGCTCAACTAGCGGGGACTCCTACGAGCAGTACTTC,CASSSTSGDSYEQYF
TRBD2,TRBV30,TRBJ2-1,.,TGTGCCTGGAGTCCGGGACTAGCGGGCTACAATGAGCAGTTCTTC,CAWSPGLAGYNEQFF
.,TRBV24-1,TRBJ1-5,.,TGTGCCGCCAGTGATTTAGGACGGTCCCTCCAGCATTTT,CAASDLGRSLQHF
.,TRBV5-1,TRBJ1-4,few,TGCGCCAGCAGCCCCTCGCGGGGGGGGAATAATGAAAAACTGTTTTTT,CASSPSRGGNNEKLFF
TRBD1,TRBV30,TRBJ2-7,.,TGTGCCTGGAGCGCCCCGGGACAGGGCCGCTACGAGCAGTACTTC,CAWSAPGQGRYEQYF
TRBD2,TRBV28,TRBJ2-7,once,TGTGCCACCGAGGGTAAGGAACTAGCGGGAGCAAACGAGCAGTACTTC,CATEGKELAGANEQYF
.,TRBV29-1,TRBJ1-2,.,TGCAGCGCTATCGGACTCGGAGGGTCAGGCTACACCTTC,CSAIGLGGSGYTF
TRBD2,TRBV30,TRBJ2-5,many,TGTGCCTGGAGTCCTGGGACTAGCGGGAGACAGACCCAGTACTTC,CAWSPGTSGRQTQYF
TRBD2,TRBV28,TRBJ2-1,few,TGTGCCAGCGGTTTCTCCGGGACTATCAATGAGCAGTTCTTC,CASGFSGTINEQFF
.,TRBV6-2/TRBV6-3,TRBJ2-3,.,TGTGCCAGCAGTTACTCGTTCGCTCAAACAGTTACGCAGTATTTT,CASSYSFAQTVTQYF
TRBD2,TRBV11-2,TRBJ2-1,.,TGTGCCTGCAGCTGGACTAGCGGTGGTAAGCAATTCTTC,CACSWTSGGKQFF
TRBD2,TRBV4-1,TRBJ2-5,many,TGCGCCAGCAGCCGTCAGGCGGGAGGGGAGACCCAGTACTTC,CASSRQAGGETQYF
.,TRBV12-3/TRBV12-4,TRBJ1-3,.,TGTACCAGCAGTTTACCGGGCAGGTCCGGAAACACCATATATTTT,CTSSLPGRSGNTIYF
.,TRBV11-1,TRBJ2-2,.,TGTGCCAGCAGTGGCCGGCCATTCCTAGTTAACACCGGGGAGCTGTTCTTT,CASSGRPFLVNTGELFF
.,TRBV11-3,TRBJ2-3,.,TGTACCAGCAGCTTTACGGCGGGAAGCCGCACAGATACGCAGTATTTT,CTSSFTAGSRTDTQYF
.,TRBV28,TRBJ2-7,.,TGTGCCAGTATCAGGAGGGGAAGAGAGCAGTACTTC,CASIRRGREQYF
TRBD2,TRBV14,TRBJ2-1,.,TGTGCCAGCAGTCAGGCCTGGACGTTGTTCGGGGGGTTC,CASSQAWTLFGGF
.,TRBV5-1,TRBJ2-5,.,TGCGCCAGCAGCAGGTTACAGGGACCGGGGACCCAGTACTTC,CASSRLQGPGTQYF
.,TRBV7-9,TRBJ1-3,many,TGTGCCAGCAGCGCCGCGGGACGACTCTCTGGAAACACCATATATTTT,CASSAAGRLSGNTIYF
.,TRBV10-1,TRBJ2-2,.,TGCGCCAGAAGTGAGTCGGGCGGCCGCAACACCGGGGAGCTGTTTTTC,CARSESGGRNTGELFF
.,TRBV14,TRBJ1-1,many,TGTGCCAGCAGCCACCAGCGACGGATGAACACTGAAGCTTTCTTT,CASSHQRRMNTEAFF
.,TRBV28,TRBJ1-5,.,TGTGCCAGCAGTTCCGCACAGGGTCCCCAGCATTTT,CASSSAQGPQHF
TRBD1,TRBV28,TRBJ1-6,many,TGTGCCAGCAGTCGGGACAGGGGTTTGTCACCCCTCCACTTT,CASSRDRGLSPLHF
.,TRBV11-2,TRBJ2-1,once,TGTGCCGGCACCTTAGAAGGGTTCGGGGGGCAGTTCTTC,CAGTLEGFGGQFF
TRBD1,TRBV6-5,TRBJ2-7,.,TGTGCCAGCAGTTACATATCGACAGGGGCCGGTGTTTACGGGCAGTACTTC,CASSYISTGAGVYGQYF
TRBD1,TRBV5-1,TRBJ2-5,few,TGCGCCAGCAGCCCGGGACAGATAAGGGAGAAGGAGACCCAGTACTTC,CASSPGQIREKETQYF
TRBD2,TRBV5-1,TRBJ2-3,few,TGCGCCAGCAGCGCCCTAGCGGGAGTGGGTACAGATACGCAGTATTTT,CASSALAGVGTDTQYF
.,TRBV11-1,TRBJ2-4,once,TGTGCCAGCAGCCCAAGGTTCAGGGGTGGGAAAAACATTCAGTACTTC,CASSPRFRGGKNIQYF
.,TRBV18,TRBJ1-1,.,TGTGCCAGCTCACCACAGAGGTCGGGCAGGATGAACACTGAAGCTCTCTTT,CASSPQRSGRMNTEALF
.,TRBV29-1,TRBJ2-4,.,TGCAGCGTTGAACATGGGGTCCGAAACATTCAGTACTTC,CSVEHGVRNIQYF
TRBD1,TRBV5-1,TRBJ1-2,.,TGCGCCAGCAGCCCGGAGAGAGGGGACAGGTGGGGCTACACCTTC,CASSPERGDRWGYTF
TRBD1,TRBV5-1,TRBJ2-7,.,TGCGCCAGCAGCTTACCGGGACAGGGGGCTTTATCCTACGAGCAGTACTTC,CASSLPGQGALSYEQYF
.,TRBV6-5,TRBJ2-7,.,TGTGCCAGCAGTAAAGCAGGAGGGCCACACGAGCAGTACTTC,CASSKAGGPHEQYF
.,TRBV11-2,TRBJ2-2,.,TGTGCCAGCAGCCACGGCAACACCGGGGGGCTGTTTTTC,CASSHGNTGGLFF
TRBD2,TRBV5-4,TRBJ2-3,many,TGTGCCAGCAGCTTCGGGACTAGCGGGAGGACAGATACGCAGTATTTT,CASSFGTSGRTDTQYF
.,TRBV20-1,TRBJ2-3,once,TGCAGTGCCTCGGCGGGAACACATACGCAGTATTTT,CSASAGTHTQYF
.,TRBV6-5,TRBJ2-2,.,TGTGCCAGCATCCCTGCTGGCAGGGAGTCGGTTACCCGGGAGCTGTTTTTT,CASIPAGRESVTRELFF
TRBD1,TRBV5-1,TRBJ2-7,few,TGCGCCAGCAGCCCAAGACAGGGGGGGCTCTACGAGCAGTACTTC,CASSPRQGGLYEQYF
TRBD2,TRBV4-2,TRBJ2-5,many,TGTGCCAGCAGCCAAGTCACTAGCGGGAGGGCCAGGGAGACCCAGTACTTC,CASSQVTSGRARETQYF
TRBD2,TRBV6-5,TRBJ2-3,medium-sized,TGTGCCAGCAGGACTAGCGGGAGTCGTGATACGCAGTATTTT,CASRTSGSRDTQYF
.,TRBV11-2,TRBJ1-2,.,TGTGCCAGTAGTTTCCCTTCCGAAGATGTCTACACCTTC,CASSFPSEDVYTF
.,TRBV12-3/TRBV12-4,TRBJ2-2,.,TGTGCCAGCAGCCAACTAGCTGGACAGACCGGGGAGCTGTTTTTT,CASSQLAGQTGELFF
TRBD2,TRBV5-4,TRBJ2-7,once,TGTGCCAGCAGCCGGGGGGGGTGTAGCGGGAGCTCCTACGAGCAGTACTTC,CASSRGGCSGSSYEQYF
.,TRBV11-2,TRBJ1-5,.,TGTGCCACCAGCCTCGTCCCCGGGAGGAATCAGCCCCGGCATTTT,CATSLVPGRNQPRHF
.,TRBV7-9,TRBJ2-2,.,TGTGCCAGCAGCTTATTGCAATCGTCCGGGGGGCTGTTTTTT,CASSLLQSSGGLFF
.,TRBV5-1,TRBJ1-1,.,TGCGCCAGCGGCCCTGCGGGGGCCACTGAAGCTTTCTTT,CASGPAGATEAFF
.,TRBV7-8,TRBJ1-1,many,TGTGCCAGCAGCTTAGCGTATGGTTTCTTTGGGACTGAAGCTTTCTTT,CASSLAYGFFGTEAFF